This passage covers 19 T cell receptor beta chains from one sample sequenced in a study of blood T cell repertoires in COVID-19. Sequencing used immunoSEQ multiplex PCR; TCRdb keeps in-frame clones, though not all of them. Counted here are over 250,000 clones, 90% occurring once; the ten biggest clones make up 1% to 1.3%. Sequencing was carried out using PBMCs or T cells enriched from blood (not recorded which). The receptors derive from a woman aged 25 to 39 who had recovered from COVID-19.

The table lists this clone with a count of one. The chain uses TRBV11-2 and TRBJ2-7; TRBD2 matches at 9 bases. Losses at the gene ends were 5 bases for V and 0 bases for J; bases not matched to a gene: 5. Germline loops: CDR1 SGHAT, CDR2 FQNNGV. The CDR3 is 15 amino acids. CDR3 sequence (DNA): TGTGCCAGCAGCCTAGCGGGGACTTCCTCCTACGAGCAGTACTTC. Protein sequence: CASSLAGTSSYEQYF.

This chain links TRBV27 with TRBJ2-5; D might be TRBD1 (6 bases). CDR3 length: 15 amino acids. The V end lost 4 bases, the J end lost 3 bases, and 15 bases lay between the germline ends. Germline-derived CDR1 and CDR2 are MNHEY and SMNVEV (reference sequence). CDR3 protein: CASSSVRQEEETQYF. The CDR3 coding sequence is TGTGCCAGCAGTTCCGTCAGACAGGAAGAAGAGACCCAGTACTTC.

This CDR3 is CASSYRQSYEQYF. As DNA, the CDR3 is TGTGCCAGCAGTTATCGACAGTCCTACGAGCAGTACTTC. The rearrangement uses TRBV6-5 and TRBJ2-7; tentative D call: TRBD1 (5 bases). The CDR3 covers 13 residues. CDR1 MNHEY and CDR2 SVGAGI come from the germline V gene. V lost 3 bases, J lost 1 base, and 7 bases lay in between.

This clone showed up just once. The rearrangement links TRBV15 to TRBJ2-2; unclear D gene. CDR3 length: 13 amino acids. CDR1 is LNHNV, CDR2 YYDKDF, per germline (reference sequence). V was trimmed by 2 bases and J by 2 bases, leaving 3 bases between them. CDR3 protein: CATSRSNTGELFF. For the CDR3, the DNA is TGTGCCACCAGCAGATCAAACACCGGGGAGCTGTTTTTT.

Here the CDR3 DNA reads TGTGCTAGTGGTTTGGTGGGACAGATACACACCGGGGAGCTGTTTTTT. Translation: CASGLVGQIHTGELFF. The J gene is TRBJ2-2, the V gene TRBV12-5; 7 bases align to TRBD1. The J segment lost 3 bases and the V segment lost 0 bases, leaving 4 bases of the junction unmatched. The V gene's germline CDR1 is LGHNT and CDR2 FRNRAP. The CDR3 has 16 residues.

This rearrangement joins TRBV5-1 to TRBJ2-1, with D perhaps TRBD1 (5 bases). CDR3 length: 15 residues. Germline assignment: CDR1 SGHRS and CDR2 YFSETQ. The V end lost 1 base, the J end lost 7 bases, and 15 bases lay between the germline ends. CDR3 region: CASSLRQGTGNEQFF. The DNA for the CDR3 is TGCGCCAGCAGCTTGAGGCAGGGCACTGGAAATGAGCAGTTCTTC.

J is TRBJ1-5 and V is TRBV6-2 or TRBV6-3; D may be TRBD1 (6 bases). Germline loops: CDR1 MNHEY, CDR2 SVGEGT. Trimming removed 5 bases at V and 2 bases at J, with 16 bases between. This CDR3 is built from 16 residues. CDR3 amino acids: CASSRLQGPGNQPQHF. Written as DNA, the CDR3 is TGTGCCAGCAGTCGCCTTCAGGGGCCGGGCAATCAGCCCCAGCATTTT.

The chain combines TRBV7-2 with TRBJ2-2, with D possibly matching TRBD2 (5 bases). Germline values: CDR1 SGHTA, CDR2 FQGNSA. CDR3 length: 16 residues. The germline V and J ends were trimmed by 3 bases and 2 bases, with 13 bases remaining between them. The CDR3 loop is CASSLSRGGNTGELFF. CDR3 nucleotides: TGTGCCAGCAGCTTGAGTCGCGGAGGAAACACCGGGGAGCTGTTTTTT.

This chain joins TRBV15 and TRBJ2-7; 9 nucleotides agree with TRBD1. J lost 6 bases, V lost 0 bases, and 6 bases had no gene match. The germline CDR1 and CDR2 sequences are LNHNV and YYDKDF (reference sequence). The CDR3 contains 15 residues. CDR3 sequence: CATSRDGDRAGEQYF. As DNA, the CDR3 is TGTGCCACCAGCAGAGACGGGGACAGGGCCGGCGAGCAGTACTTC. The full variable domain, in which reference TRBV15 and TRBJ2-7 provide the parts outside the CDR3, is DAMVIQNPRYQVTQFGKPVTLSCSQTLNHNVMYWYQQKSSQAPKLLFHYYDKDFNNEADTPDNFQSRRPNTSFCFLDIRSPGLGDTAMYLCATSRDGDRAGEQYFGPGTRLTVT.

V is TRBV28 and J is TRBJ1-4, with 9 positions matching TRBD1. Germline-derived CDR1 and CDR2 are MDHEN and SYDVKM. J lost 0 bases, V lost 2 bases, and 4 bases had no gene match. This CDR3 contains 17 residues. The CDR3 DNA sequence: TGTGCCAGCAGTTTAGGGACAGGGACAGCAACTAATGAAAAACTGTTTTTT. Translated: CASSLGTGTATNEKLFF.

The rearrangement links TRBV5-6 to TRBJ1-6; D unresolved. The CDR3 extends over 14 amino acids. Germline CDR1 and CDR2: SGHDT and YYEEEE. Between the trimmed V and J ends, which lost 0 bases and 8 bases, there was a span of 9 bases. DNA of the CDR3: TGTGCCAGCAGCTTGGGAGGAAATGATTCACCCCTCCACTTT. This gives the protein CASSLGGNDSPLHF.

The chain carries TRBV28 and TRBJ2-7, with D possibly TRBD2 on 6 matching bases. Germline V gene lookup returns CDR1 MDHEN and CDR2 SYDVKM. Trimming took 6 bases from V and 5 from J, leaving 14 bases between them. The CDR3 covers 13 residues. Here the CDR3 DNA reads TGTGCCAGCAGACTATCCTGGGGGGACGAGCAGTACTTC. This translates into CASRLSWGDEQYF.

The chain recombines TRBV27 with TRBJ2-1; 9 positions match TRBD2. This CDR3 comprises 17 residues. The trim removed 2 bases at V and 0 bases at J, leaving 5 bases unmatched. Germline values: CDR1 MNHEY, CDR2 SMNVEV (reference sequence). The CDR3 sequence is CASSLHLSGSSYNEQFF. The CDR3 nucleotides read TGTGCCAGCAGTTTACACCTTAGCGGGAGCTCCTACAATGAGCAGTTCTTC.

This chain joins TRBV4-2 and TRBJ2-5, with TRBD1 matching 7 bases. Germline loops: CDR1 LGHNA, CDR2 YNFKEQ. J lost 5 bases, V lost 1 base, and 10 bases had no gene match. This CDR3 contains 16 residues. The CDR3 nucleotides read TGTGCCAGCAGCCAAGTGGGGCAGGGGGATCCCGAGACCCAGTACTTC. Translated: CASSQVGQGDPETQYF.

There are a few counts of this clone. The DNA for the CDR3 is TGTGCCAGCAGCTTAGAAGGGACTAGCGGGAGGTACGAGCAGTACTTC. It yields the protein CASSLEGTSGRYEQYF. The chain has TRBV7-2 and TRBJ2-7; 15 bases fit TRBD2. The CDR3 is 16 amino acids. Per germline, CDR1 SGHTA and CDR2 FQGNSA. J gave up 4 bases and V 1 base, and 2 bases lay outside the gene matches.

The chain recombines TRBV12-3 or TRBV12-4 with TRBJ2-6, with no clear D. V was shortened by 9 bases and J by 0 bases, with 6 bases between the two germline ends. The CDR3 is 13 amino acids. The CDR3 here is CASSVSGANVLTF. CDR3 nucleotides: TGTGCCAGTTCAGTCTCTGGGGCCAACGTCCTGACTTTC.

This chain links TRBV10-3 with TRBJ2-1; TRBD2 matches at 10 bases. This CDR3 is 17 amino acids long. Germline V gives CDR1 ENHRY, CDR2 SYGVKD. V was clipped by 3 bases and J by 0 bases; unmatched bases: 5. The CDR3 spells CAISDSASGSSYNEQFF. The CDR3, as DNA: TGTGCCATCAGTGATTCGGCTAGCGGGAGCTCCTACAATGAGCAGTTCTTC.

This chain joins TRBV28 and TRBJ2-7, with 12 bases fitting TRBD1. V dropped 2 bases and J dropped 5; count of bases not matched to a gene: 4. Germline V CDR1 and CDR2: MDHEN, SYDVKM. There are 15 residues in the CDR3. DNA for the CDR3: TGTGCCAGCAGTTTAATGGGACAGGGGGCCCACGAGCAGTACTTC. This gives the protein CASSLMGQGAHEQYF.

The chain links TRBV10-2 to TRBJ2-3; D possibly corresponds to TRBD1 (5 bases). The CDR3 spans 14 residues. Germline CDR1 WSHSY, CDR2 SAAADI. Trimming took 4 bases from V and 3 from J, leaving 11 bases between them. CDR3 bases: TGCGCCAGCAGTGTTGGGGCCTCAACAGATACGCAGTATTTT. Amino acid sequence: CASSVGASTDTQYF.